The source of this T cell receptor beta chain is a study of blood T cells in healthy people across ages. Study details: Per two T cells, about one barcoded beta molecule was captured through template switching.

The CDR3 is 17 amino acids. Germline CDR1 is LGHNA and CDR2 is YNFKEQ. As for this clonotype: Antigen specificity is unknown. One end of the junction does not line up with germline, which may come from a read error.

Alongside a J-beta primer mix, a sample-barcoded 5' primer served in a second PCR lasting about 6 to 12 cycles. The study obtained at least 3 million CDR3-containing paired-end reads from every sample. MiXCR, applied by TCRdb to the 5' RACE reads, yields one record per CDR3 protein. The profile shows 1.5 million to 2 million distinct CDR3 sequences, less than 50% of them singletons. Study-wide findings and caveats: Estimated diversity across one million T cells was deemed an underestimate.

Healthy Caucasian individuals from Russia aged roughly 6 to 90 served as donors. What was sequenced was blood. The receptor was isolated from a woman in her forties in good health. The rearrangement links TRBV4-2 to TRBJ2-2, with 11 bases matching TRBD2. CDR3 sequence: CASSRTSGGVNTGELFF. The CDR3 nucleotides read TGTGCTAGCAGCCGTACTAGCGGGGGCGTCAACACCGGGGAGCTGTTTTTT.